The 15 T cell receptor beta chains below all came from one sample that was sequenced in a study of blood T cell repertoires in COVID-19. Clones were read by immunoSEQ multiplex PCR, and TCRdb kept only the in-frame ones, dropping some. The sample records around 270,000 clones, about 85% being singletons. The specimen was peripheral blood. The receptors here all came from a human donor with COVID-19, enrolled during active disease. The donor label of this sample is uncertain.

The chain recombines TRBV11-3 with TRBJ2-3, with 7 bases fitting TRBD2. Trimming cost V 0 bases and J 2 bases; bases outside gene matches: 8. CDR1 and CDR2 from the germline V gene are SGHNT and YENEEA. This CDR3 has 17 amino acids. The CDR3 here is CASSLESGGSLTDTQYF. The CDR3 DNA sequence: TGTGCCAGCAGCTTAGAATCGGGAGGATCCCTCACAGATACGCAGTATTTT.

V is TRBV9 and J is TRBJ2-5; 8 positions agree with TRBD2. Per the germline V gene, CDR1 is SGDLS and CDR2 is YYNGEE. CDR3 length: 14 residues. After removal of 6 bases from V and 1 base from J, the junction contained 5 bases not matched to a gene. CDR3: CASNPGGPQETQYF. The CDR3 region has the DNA TGTGCCAGCAATCCGGGAGGGCCCCAAGAGACCCAGTACTTC.

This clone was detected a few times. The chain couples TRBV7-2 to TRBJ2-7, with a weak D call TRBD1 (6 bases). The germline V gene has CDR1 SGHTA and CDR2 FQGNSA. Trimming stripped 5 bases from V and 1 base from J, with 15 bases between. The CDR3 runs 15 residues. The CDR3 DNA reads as TGTGCCAGCAGCCTAGGGACACCTACTTCCTACGAGCAGTACTTC. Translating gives CASSLGTPTSYEQYF.

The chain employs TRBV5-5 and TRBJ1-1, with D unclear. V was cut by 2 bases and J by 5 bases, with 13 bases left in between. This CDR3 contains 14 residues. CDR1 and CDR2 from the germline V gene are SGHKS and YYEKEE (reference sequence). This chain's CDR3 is CASSFYWRGTEAFF. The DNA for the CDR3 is TGTGCCAGCAGCTTTTATTGGCGGGGAACTGAAGCTTTCTTT.

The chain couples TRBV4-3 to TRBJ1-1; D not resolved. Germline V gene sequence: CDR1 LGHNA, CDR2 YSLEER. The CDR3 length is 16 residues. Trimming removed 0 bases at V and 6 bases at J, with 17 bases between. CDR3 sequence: CASSQDLRGPRPEAFF. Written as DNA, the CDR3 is TGCGCCAGCAGCCAAGATCTGAGAGGGCCACGACCTGAAGCTTTCTTT.

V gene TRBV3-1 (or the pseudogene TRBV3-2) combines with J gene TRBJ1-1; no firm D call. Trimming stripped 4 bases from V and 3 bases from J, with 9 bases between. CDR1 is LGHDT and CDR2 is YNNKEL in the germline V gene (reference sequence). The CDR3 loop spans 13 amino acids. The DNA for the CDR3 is TGTGCCAGCAGCCTTAGATCGCACACTGAAGCTTTCTTT. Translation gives CASSLRSHTEAFF.

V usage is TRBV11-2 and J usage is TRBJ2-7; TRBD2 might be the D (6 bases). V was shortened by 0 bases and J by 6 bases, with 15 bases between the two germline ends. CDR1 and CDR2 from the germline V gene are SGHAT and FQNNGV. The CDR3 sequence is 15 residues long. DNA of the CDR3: TGTGCCAGCAGCTTAGATCGTGCTAGCGTCTCCGAGCAGTACTTC. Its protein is CASSLDRASVSEQYF.

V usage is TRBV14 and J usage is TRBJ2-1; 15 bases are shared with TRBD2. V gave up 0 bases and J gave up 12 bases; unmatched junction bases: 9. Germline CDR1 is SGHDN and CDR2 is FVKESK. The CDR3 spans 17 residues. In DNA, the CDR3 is TGTGCCAGCAGCCAAGATCTGGGACTAGCGGGAGGACCTACGCAGTTCTTC. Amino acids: CASSQDLGLAGGPTQFF.

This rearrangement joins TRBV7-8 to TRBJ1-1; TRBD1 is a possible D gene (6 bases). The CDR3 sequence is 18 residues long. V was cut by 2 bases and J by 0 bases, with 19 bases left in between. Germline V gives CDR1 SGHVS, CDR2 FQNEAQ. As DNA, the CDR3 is TGTGCCAGCAGCTTAAGAGCCCAATCAAGGGGGATGAACACTGAAGCTTTCTTT. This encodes CASSLRAQSRGMNTEAFF.

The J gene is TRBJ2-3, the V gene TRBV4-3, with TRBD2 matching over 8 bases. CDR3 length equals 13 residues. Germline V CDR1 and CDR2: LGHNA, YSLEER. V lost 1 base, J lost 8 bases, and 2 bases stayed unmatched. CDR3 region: CASSQAAGGTQYF. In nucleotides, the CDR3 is TGCGCCAGCAGCCAAGCCGCGGGAGGTACGCAGTATTTT.

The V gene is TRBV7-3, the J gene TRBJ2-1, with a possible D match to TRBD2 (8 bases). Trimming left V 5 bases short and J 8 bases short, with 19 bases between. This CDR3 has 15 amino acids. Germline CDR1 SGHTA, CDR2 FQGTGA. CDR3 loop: CASSPGGAGVDEQFF. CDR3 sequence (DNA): TGTGCCAGCAGCCCAGGGGGAGCGGGAGTAGATGAGCAGTTCTTC.

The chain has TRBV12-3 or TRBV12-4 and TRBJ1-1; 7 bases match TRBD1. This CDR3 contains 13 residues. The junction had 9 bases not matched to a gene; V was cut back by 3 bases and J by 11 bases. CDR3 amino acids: CASSFIGGGLAFF. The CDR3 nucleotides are TGTGCCAGCAGTTTCATAGGGGGCGGTTTGGCTTTCTTT.

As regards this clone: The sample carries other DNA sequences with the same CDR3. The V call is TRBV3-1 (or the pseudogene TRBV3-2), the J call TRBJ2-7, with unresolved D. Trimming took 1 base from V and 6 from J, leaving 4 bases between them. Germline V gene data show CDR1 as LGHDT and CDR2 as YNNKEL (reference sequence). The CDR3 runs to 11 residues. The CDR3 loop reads CASSQAREQYF. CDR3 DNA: TGTGCCAGCAGCCAAGCGCGCGAGCAGTACTTC.

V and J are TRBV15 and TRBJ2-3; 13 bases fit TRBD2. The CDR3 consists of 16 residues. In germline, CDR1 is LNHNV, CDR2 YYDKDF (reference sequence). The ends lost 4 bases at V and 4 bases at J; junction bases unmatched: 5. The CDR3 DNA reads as TGTGCCACCAGCACGGGACTAGCGGGAATCTCAGATACGCAGTATTTT. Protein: CATSTGLAGISDTQYF.

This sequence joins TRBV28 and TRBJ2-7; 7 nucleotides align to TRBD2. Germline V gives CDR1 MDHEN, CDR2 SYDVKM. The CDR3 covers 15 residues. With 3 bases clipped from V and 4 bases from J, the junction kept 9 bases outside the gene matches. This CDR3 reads CASSFLGGSEYEQYF. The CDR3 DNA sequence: TGTGCCAGCAGTTTTCTGGGGGGGTCTGAATACGAGCAGTACTTC. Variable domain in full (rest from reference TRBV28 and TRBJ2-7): DVKVTQSSRYLVKRTGEKVFLECVQDMDHENMFWYRQDPGLGLRLIYFSYDVKMKEKGDIPEGYSVSREKKERFSLILESASTNQTSMYLCASSFLGGSEYEQYFGPGTRLTVT.